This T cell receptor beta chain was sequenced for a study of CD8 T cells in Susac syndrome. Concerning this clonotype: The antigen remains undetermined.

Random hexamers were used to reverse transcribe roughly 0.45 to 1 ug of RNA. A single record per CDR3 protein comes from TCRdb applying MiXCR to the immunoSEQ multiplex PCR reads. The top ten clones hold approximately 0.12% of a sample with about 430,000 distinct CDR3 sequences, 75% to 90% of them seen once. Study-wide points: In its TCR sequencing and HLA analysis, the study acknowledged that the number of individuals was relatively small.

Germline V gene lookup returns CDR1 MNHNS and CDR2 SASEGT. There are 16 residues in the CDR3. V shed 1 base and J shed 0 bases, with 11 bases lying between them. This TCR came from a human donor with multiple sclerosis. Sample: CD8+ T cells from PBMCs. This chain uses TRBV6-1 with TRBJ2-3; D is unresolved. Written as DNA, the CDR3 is TGTGCCAGCAGTGAAGGCACCCAGACTAGCACAGATACGCAGTATTTT. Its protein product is CASSEGTQTSTDTQYF.